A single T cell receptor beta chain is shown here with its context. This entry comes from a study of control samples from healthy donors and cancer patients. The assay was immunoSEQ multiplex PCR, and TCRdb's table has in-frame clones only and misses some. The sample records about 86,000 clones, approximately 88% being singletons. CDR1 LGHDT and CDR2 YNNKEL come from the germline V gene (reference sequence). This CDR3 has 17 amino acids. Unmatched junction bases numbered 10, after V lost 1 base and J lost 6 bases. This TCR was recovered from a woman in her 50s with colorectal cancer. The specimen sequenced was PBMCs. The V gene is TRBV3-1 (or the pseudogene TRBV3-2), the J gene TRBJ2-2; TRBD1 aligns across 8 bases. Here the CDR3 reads CASSQAGGPHIAGELFF. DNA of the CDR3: TGTGCCAGCAGCCAAGCAGGGGGCCCCCATATCGCCGGGGAGCTGTTTTTT.